Listed here is a single T cell receptor (beta chain). This sample was taken from a study of control samples from healthy donors and cancer patients. Generated by immunoSEQ multiplex PCR, the TCRdb table keeps only in-frame clones and is missing some. The sample yields 95,000 to 150,000 clones, around 94% seen once. Sequencing used PBMCs. The sequence derives from an older man with head and neck cancer.

The CDR3 DNA sequence: TGTGCCAGCAGCCCTGCCCCACAGGGGCGGCACGGCTACACCTTC. It codes for CASSPAPQGRHGYTF. The chain links TRBV5-6 to TRBJ1-2; TRBD1 matches 7 bases. With 4 bases clipped from V and 8 bases from J, the junction kept 14 bases outside the gene matches. CDR3 size: 15 residues. Germline assignment: CDR1 SGHDT and CDR2 YYEEEE.